This T cell receptor (beta chain) stems from a study of cytomegalovirus exposure and HLA in healthy donors. Whole-study results and caveats: Among the most significant clusters, several appeared linked to common viral pathogens in a later analysis.

CDR3 length: 12 residues. Germline CDR1 is SGHRS and CDR2 is YFSETQ. V gave up 4 bases and J gave up 12 bases, with 17 bases separating them. A word on this clone: Its matching antigen is unknown.

In the PCR, 60 Vbeta and 13 Jbeta primers were used. Original methodology: It was a later analysis that counted roughly 79 million unique TCR beta chains, of which approximately 11 million were shared. Generated by immunoSEQ multiplex PCR, the TCRdb table keeps only in-frame clones and is missing some. The DNA gave D and trimming, while V, J and clone size come from that table. This sample's clone table lists about 160,000 clones. The receptor's source is a man aged 30-40 years in good health and CMV-seronegative. Sequencing input: PBMCs. The chain links TRBV5-1 to TRBJ2-7; perhaps TRBD1 as D (6 bases). CDR3 nucleotide sequence: TGCGCCAGCAGCCTTAACAGGGATGGTTCGTACTTC. Its translation: CASSLNRDGSYF. The whole variable domain, remainder taken from reference TRBV5-1 and TRBJ2-7, is KAGVTQTPRYLIKTRGQQVTLSCSPISGHRSVSWYQQTPGQGLQFLFEYFSETQRNKGNFPGRFSGRQFSNSRSEMNVSTLELGDSALYLCASSLNRDGSYFGPGTRLTVT.